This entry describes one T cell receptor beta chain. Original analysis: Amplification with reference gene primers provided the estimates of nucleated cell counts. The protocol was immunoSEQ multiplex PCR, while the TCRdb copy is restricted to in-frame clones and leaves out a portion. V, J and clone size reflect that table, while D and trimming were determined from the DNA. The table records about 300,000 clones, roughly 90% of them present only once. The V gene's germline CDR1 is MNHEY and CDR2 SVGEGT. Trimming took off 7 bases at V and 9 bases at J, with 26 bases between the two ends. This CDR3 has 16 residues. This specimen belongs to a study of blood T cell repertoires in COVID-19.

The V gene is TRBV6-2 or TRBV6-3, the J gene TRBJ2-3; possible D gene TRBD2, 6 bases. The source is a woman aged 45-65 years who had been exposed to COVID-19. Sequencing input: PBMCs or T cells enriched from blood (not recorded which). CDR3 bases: TGTGCCAGCACCCCCCAGACTAGGGAGTTGGGCCGGACGCAGTATTTT. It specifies CASTPQTRELGRTQYF.